Presented here are 10 T cell receptor beta chains from one specimen sequenced in a study of early T cells in non-severe SARS-CoV-2 infection. TCRdb reprocessed the 5' RACE reads via MiXCR and lists one record per CDR3 protein. The sample includes fewer than 65,000 distinct CDR3 sequences, 8.5% to 9.5% of them seen just once. The sequenced sample consisted of whole blood. These receptors all come from an adult who was a healthcare worker with PCR-confirmed SARS-CoV-2 infection or an uninfected control (not recorded which).

This clonotype was seen at least ten times. V gene TRBV5-1 combines with J gene TRBJ1-2; a possible D gene is TRBD1 (6 bases). This CDR3 region has 15 residues. V gave up 0 bases and J gave up 4 bases, with 13 bases separating them. Germline lookup yields CDR1 SGHRS and CDR2 YFSETQ. CDR3 protein: CASSLGQATTYGYTF. The CDR3 region has the DNA TGCGCCAGCAGCTTGGGACAGGCAACCACCTATGGCTACACCTTC.

This chain uses TRBV6-5 with TRBJ1-2; D not certain. The germline CDR1 and CDR2 sequences are MNHEY and SVGAGI. Trimming cost V 5 bases and J 1 base, with 8 bases left between them. CDR3 length: 13 residues. The CDR3 nucleotides read TGTGCCAGCAGTGCGCGCGTTAACTATGGCTACACCTTC. It yields the protein CASSARVNYGYTF.

There are many counts of this clonotype. The chain carries TRBV14 and TRBJ1-1; 7 positions match TRBD1. The V segment lost 1 base and the J segment 5 bases; nucleotides outside the gene matches: 7. Germline V gene data show CDR1 as SGHDN and CDR2 as FVKESK. The CDR3 runs 15 residues. The CDR3 sequence is CASSQVPGGGTEAFF. CDR3 sequence (DNA): TGTGCCAGCAGCCAAGTCCCAGGGGGAGGAACTGAAGCTTTCTTT.

This clonotype was observed at least ten times. The genes are TRBV24-1 and TRBJ1-2; TRBD1 is a possible D gene (6 bases). Trimming removed 4 bases at V and 7 bases at J, with 18 bases between. The CDR3 contains 15 residues. CDR1 and CDR2 from the germline V gene are KGHDR and SFDVKD. The CDR3 spells CATSDPIEGGAGYTF. CDR3 DNA: TGTGCCACCAGTGACCCGATTGAAGGGGGAGCTGGCTACACCTTC.

This clonotype showed up many times. This sequence joins TRBV27 and TRBJ2-3, with 9 bases fitting TRBD1. After removal of 4 bases from V and 2 bases from J, the junction contained 13 bases not matched to a gene. This CDR3 spans 18 amino acids. Per the germline V gene, CDR1 is MNHEY and CDR2 is SMNVEV (reference sequence). The CDR3 region has the DNA TGTGCCAGCAGTTCCATTAAAACCGGGACAGGGACCACAGATACGCAGTATTTT. Its translation: CASSSIKTGTGTTDTQYF.

The chain has TRBV27 and TRBJ1-1; maybe TRBD1 (5 bases). This CDR3 region has 16 residues. Germline loops: CDR1 MNHEY, CDR2 SMNVEV (reference sequence). V lost 6 bases and J 1 base, leaving 18 bases between the germline ends. The CDR3 bases are TGTGCCAGCAGCCCCCTTGGGGGACTCAGGAACACTGAAGCTTTCTTT. As protein: CASSPLGGLRNTEAFF.

There are a few counts of this clonotype. This chain links TRBV7-2 with TRBJ1-3, with D tentatively TRBD1 (6 bases). V lost 5 bases and J lost 0, with 14 bases in between. CDR3 length: 16 amino acids. Germline CDR1 is SGHTA and CDR2 is FQGNSA. CDR3: CASSLTGPYSGNTIYF. CDR3 DNA sequence: TGTGCCAGCAGCCTTACAGGGCCTTACTCTGGAAACACCATATATTTT.

Ten or more counts support this clonotype. The chain employs TRBV4-2 and TRBJ1-5; D may be TRBD1 (6 bases). V lost 3 bases and J 6 bases, leaving 12 bases between the germline ends. CDR3 size: 14 residues. CDR1 is LGHNA and CDR2 is YNFKEQ in the germline V gene. The CDR3 DNA reads TGTGCCAGCAGCCATGAACAGGGCCCTCAGCCCCAGCATTTT. This codes for CASSHEQGPQPQHF.

In its sample, this clonotype was seen many times. The J gene is TRBJ1-2, the V gene TRBV20-1; D is uncertain. The CDR3 is 13 residues long. Germline loops: CDR1 DFQATT, CDR2 SNEGSKA (reference sequence). V shed 0 bases and J shed 0 bases, with 5 bases lying between them. The CDR3 bases are TGCAGTGCTAGAGAAACAGCTAACTATGGCTACACCTTC. It translates to CSARETANYGYTF.

This clonotype was seen many times. V is TRBV7-8 and J is TRBJ2-1; D might be TRBD1 (5 bases). The germline gives CDR1 SGHVS, CDR2 FQNEAQ. V was shortened by 5 bases and J by 7 bases, with 18 bases between the two germline ends. The CDR3 extends over 15 amino acids. The CDR3 DNA reads as TGTGCCAGCAGCCCGACTTTAGGGGCGCGGAATGAGCAGTTCTTC. Its translation is CASSPTLGARNEQFF.